The present T cell receptor beta chain was sequenced within a study of technical replicates of blood from several donors. The protocol was immunoSEQ multiplex PCR, while the TCRdb copy is restricted to in-frame clones and leaves out a portion. Of about 83,000 clones listed, about 90% are singletons. The CDR3 length is 15 residues. V lost 4 bases and J 6 bases, leaving 19 bases between the germline ends. Germline V lookup: CDR1 LGHNA, CDR2 YNFKEQ. The sequence derives from a human donor in good health. The rearrangement joins TRBV4-2 to TRBJ2-7; D possibly corresponds to TRBD2 (6 bases). The sequencing sample was made of T cells isolated from PBMCs. The CDR3 bases are TGTGCCAGCAGCCCGCTAGCCGGGACTGACGGCGAGCAGTACTTC. It is translated as CASSPLAGTDGEQYF.